This TCR beta chain was documented in a study of blood T cell repertoires in COVID-19. About the research overall: The origin of the acute and convalescent COVID-19 samples was the United States, Italy and Spain. T cells, B-cell-depleted T cells, or PBMCs provided the cDNA or gDNA that served as material.

Patients of the Seattle cohort, enrolled during active infection, were followed longitudinally. As originally analysed: Reference gene primer amplification gave nucleated cell count estimates. Here immunoSEQ multiplex PCR was the method, and the copy in TCRdb shows in-frame clones only, minus some. V, J and clone size reflect that table, while D and trimming were determined from the DNA. The sample lists roughly 150,000 clones, 79% occurring once. The sequenced material came from peripheral blood. The TCR sequence derives from an older woman with COVID-19, enrolled during active disease.

The CDR3, as DNA: TGCGCCAGCAGCCAGGTCATAGGAGACACCGGGGAGCTGTTTTTT. This codes for CASSQVIGDTGELFF. The genes are TRBV4-3 and TRBJ2-2; D is undetermined. Germline CDR1 LGHNA, CDR2 YSLEER. The V and J ends lost 3 bases and 3 bases respectively, with 11 bases between them. The CDR3 totals 15 residues.